This T cell receptor beta chain was sequenced during a study of control samples from healthy donors and cancer patients. The V segment lost 5 bases and the J segment 7 bases; nucleotides outside the gene matches: 3. This CDR3 contains 13 residues. Germline V gene lookup returns CDR1 PRHDT and CDR2 FYEKMQ (reference sequence). Using immunoSEQ multiplex PCR, the repertoire was profiled, and TCRdb retains in-frame clones only, with some absent. The table lists about 120,000 clones, about 91% of them singletons. Sequencing was done on a sample of blood. The receptor was derived from a man aged 40-50 years in good health. The V and J genes are TRBV13 and TRBJ1-2, with 11 nucleotides matching TRBD1. DNA for the CDR3: TGTGCCAGCAGCCAAGGGACAGGGGGTGGCTACACCTTC. Translating gives CASSQGTGGGYTF.